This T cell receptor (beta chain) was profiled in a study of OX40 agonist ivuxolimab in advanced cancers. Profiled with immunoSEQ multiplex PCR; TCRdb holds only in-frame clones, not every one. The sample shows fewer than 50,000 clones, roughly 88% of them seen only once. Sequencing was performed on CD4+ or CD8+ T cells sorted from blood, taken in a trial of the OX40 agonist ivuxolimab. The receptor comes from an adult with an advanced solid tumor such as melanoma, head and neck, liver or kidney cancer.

The CDR3 sequence: CASSVDGGSSSPLHF. The DNA of the CDR3 is TGTGCCAGCAGCGTAGATGGGGGGAGTAGTTCACCCCTCCACTTT. The chain employs TRBV9 and TRBJ1-6; D is perhaps TRBD1 (5 bases). CDR1 is SGDLS, CDR2 YYNGEE, per germline. CDR3 length: 15 residues. Trimming cost V 0 bases and J 9 bases, with 13 bases left between them.